A selection of T cell receptor beta chains follows, all from one sample in a study of response to subunit inactivated influenza vaccine. Using its own MiXCR run on the RT-PCR reads, TCRdb lists one record per CDR3 protein. The sample has 450,000 to 500,000 distinct CDR3 sequences, approximately 11% seen once. Sample: PBMCs from blood, taken roughly 6 weeks after vaccination. Receptors originate from a man in his fifties who received an inactivated influenza vaccine. Each CDR3 is given with its conserved first and last residue. Fields, in order: J gene, D gene, V gene, clone size, CDR3 protein, CDR3 DNA. D genes are given only for firm matches. Only part of the rows carry a size: once, few, many, or a class if the clone is expanded.

j_gene: TRBJ2-1
d_gene: TRBD2
v_gene: TRBV6-1
abundance: many
CDR3aa: CASSEGLADNEQFF
CDR3nt: TGTGCCAGCAGTGAAGGACTAGCAGACAATGAGCAGTTCTTC

j_gene: TRBJ2-2
d_gene: TRBD1
v_gene: TRBV5-5
abundance: NA
CDR3aa: CASSSRRQGAIGELFF
CDR3nt: TGTGCCAGCAGCTCCAGACGACAGGGAGCCATCGGGGAGCTGTTTTTT

j_gene: TRBJ2-7
d_gene: TRBD2
v_gene: TRBV7-9
abundance: NA
CDR3aa: CASSLGATSGSDEQYF
CDR3nt: TGTGCCAGCAGCTTAGGGGCCACTAGCGGGTCCGACGAGCAGTACTTC

j_gene: TRBJ2-7
d_gene: NA
v_gene: TRBV7-9
abundance: NA
CDR3aa: CASSFGRQISYEQYF
CDR3nt: TGTGCCAGCAGCTTCGGGCGGCAAATCTCCTACGAGCAGTACTTC

j_gene: TRBJ2-3
d_gene: NA
v_gene: TRBV25-1
abundance: NA
CDR3aa: CASSGGINTDTQYF
CDR3nt: TGTGCCAGCAGTGGGGGAATAAACACAGATACGCAGTATTTT

j_gene: TRBJ2-5
d_gene: NA
v_gene: TRBV6-1
abundance: NA
CDR3aa: CASSLMAQETQYF
CDR3nt: TGTGCCAGCAGTCTAATGGCCCAAGAGACCCAGTACTTC

j_gene: TRBJ1-1
d_gene: NA
v_gene: TRBV7-9
abundance: many
CDR3aa: CASSPPGAMNTEAFF
CDR3nt: TGTGCCAGCAGCCCTCCGGGGGCCATGAACACTGAAGCTTTCTTT

j_gene: TRBJ2-1
d_gene: NA
v_gene: TRBV12-3/TRBV12-4
abundance: many
CDR3aa: CASSPGGPNEQFF
CDR3nt: TGTGCCAGCAGCCCCGGGGGGCCCAATGAGCAGTTCTTC

j_gene: TRBJ1-2
d_gene: NA
v_gene: TRBV12-3/TRBV12-4
abundance: many
CDR3aa: CASTPLGASYGYTF
CDR3nt: TGTGCCAGCACCCCCTTGGGGGCTAGCTATGGCTACACCTTC

j_gene: TRBJ2-2
d_gene: NA
v_gene: TRBV20-1
abundance: NA
CDR3aa: CSAHFTGVNTGELFF
CDR3nt: TGCAGTGCTCATTTTACGGGAGTTAACACCGGGGAGCTGTTTTTT

j_gene: TRBJ2-5
d_gene: NA
v_gene: TRBV20-1
abundance: many
CDR3aa: CSAYRERADRAQYF
CDR3nt: TGCAGTGCGTACAGGGAGAGGGCGGATCGGGCCCAGTACTTC

j_gene: TRBJ2-2
d_gene: TRBD2
v_gene: TRBV10-3
abundance: NA
CDR3aa: CAISDSSGSAGELFF
CDR3nt: TGTGCCATCAGTGATTCTAGCGGGAGCGCCGGGGAGCTGTTTTTT

j_gene: TRBJ2-1
d_gene: NA
v_gene: TRBV5-6
abundance: NA
CDR3aa: CASSLYRARREQFF
CDR3nt: TGTGCCAGCAGCCTGTACAGGGCTAGGAGGGAGCAGTTCTTC

j_gene: TRBJ2-1
d_gene: TRBD2
v_gene: TRBV7-7
abundance: few
CDR3aa: CASSALAGGAYNEQFF
CDR3nt: TGTGCTAGCAGCGCGCTAGCGGGGGGCGCCTACAATGAGCAGTTCTTC

j_gene: TRBJ1-1
d_gene: NA
v_gene: TRBV9
abundance: NA
CDR3aa: CASSVGAGSNTEAFF
CDR3nt: TGTGCCAGCAGCGTAGGGGCAGGGTCGAACACTGAAGCTTTCTTT

j_gene: TRBJ1-1
d_gene: NA
v_gene: TRBV7-3
abundance: NA
CDR3aa: CASSAQGGGTEAFF
CDR3nt: TGTGCCAGCAGCGCACAGGGAGGAGGGACTGAAGCTTTCTTT

j_gene: TRBJ1-2
d_gene: NA
v_gene: TRBV28
abundance: few
CDR3aa: CASNLGTKSSGYTF
CDR3nt: TGTGCCAGCAACCTCGGGACAAAATCGTCTGGCTACACCTTC

j_gene: TRBJ2-5
d_gene: NA
v_gene: TRBV10-3
abundance: many
CDR3aa: CAISESPGVRETQYF
CDR3nt: TGTGCCATCAGTGAGTCTCCAGGAGTTAGGGAGACCCAGTACTTC

j_gene: TRBJ2-5
d_gene: NA
v_gene: TRBV6-1
abundance: NA
CDR3aa: CASSLHRGGQETQYF
CDR3nt: TGTGCCAGCAGCCTACACAGGGGGGGGCAAGAGACCCAGTACTTC

j_gene: TRBJ2-4
d_gene: NA
v_gene: TRBV28
abundance: NA
CDR3aa: CASSLGGKPSIQYF
CDR3nt: TGTGCCAGCAGCCTTGGGGGAAAACCATCCATTCAGTACTTC

j_gene: TRBJ2-1
d_gene: TRBD1
v_gene: TRBV9
abundance: many
CDR3aa: CASSPRQGYNEQFF
CDR3nt: TGTGCCAGCAGCCCCCGACAGGGCTACAATGAGCAGTTCTTC

j_gene: TRBJ2-2
d_gene: TRBD2
v_gene: TRBV24-1
abundance: few
CDR3aa: CATSDRRGGNTGELFF
CDR3nt: TGTGCCACCAGTGACCGTCGCGGGGGAAACACCGGGGAGCTGTTTTTT

j_gene: TRBJ2-1
d_gene: TRBD2
v_gene: TRBV29-1
abundance: many
CDR3aa: CSVASGGANEQFF
CDR3nt: TGCAGCGTTGCTAGCGGGGGGGCTAATGAGCAGTTCTTC

j_gene: TRBJ2-7
d_gene: TRBD2
v_gene: TRBV29-1
abundance: NA
CDR3aa: CSVALAAHEQYF
CDR3nt: TGCAGCGTTGCACTAGCGGCCCACGAGCAGTACTTC

j_gene: TRBJ2-7
d_gene: TRBD1
v_gene: TRBV29-1
abundance: few
CDR3aa: CSVEKHRGDYEQYF
CDR3nt: TGCAGCGTTGAAAAGCACAGGGGCGACTACGAGCAGTACTTC

j_gene: TRBJ2-1
d_gene: TRBD2
v_gene: TRBV7-2
abundance: many
CDR3aa: CASSLVLAGGGFKQFF
CDR3nt: TGTGCCAGCAGCTTAGTTTTAGCGGGTGGTGGATTTAAGCAGTTCTTC

j_gene: TRBJ2-7
d_gene: NA
v_gene: TRBV5-6
abundance: many
CDR3aa: CASSSLSDEQYF
CDR3nt: TGTGCCAGCAGCTCACTATCCGACGAGCAGTACTTC

j_gene: TRBJ2-7
d_gene: TRBD2
v_gene: TRBV20-1
abundance: NA
CDR3aa: CCARQDLLGTTAYEQYF
CDR3nt: TGCTGTGCTAGACAAGACCTCCTTGGGACTACCGCCTACGAGCAGTACTTC

j_gene: TRBJ1-3
d_gene: NA
v_gene: TRBV7-9
abundance: few
CDR3aa: CASSGDTLGGNTIYF
CDR3nt: TGTGCCAGCAGCGGGGACACATTAGGGGGAAACACCATATATTTT

j_gene: TRBJ2-3
d_gene: TRBD2
v_gene: TRBV24-1
abundance: NA
CDR3aa: CATKKAGGATDTQYF
CDR3nt: TGTGCCACTAAAAAAGCGGGAGGAGCCACAGATACGCAGTATTTT

j_gene: TRBJ1-4
d_gene: NA
v_gene: TRBV14
abundance: NA
CDR3aa: CASSKRLPGSDEKLFF
CDR3nt: TGTGCCAGCAGCAAGCGGCTCCCAGGTTCAGATGAAAAACTGTTTTTT

j_gene: TRBJ1-1
d_gene: NA
v_gene: TRBV7-9
abundance: many
CDR3aa: CASSPMSNFMNTEAFF
CDR3nt: TGTGCCAGCAGCCCCATGTCAAATTTTATGAACACTGAAGCTTTCTTT

j_gene: TRBJ2-5
d_gene: NA
v_gene: TRBV7-7
abundance: NA
CDR3aa: CASSLAGRLQETQYF
CDR3nt: TGTGCTAGCAGCTTAGCTGGCAGGCTCCAAGAGACCCAGTACTTC

j_gene: TRBJ2-2
d_gene: NA
v_gene: TRBV4-3
abundance: many
CDR3aa: CASSPRAGPGNTGELFF
CDR3nt: TGCGCCAGCAGCCCCCGCGCAGGCCCTGGGAACACCGGGGAGCTGTTTTTT

j_gene: TRBJ1-6
d_gene: NA
v_gene: TRBV5-1
abundance: few
CDR3aa: CASSLTRDSPLHF
CDR3nt: TGCGCCAGCAGCTTGACACGGGATTCACCCCTCCACTTT

j_gene: TRBJ1-1
d_gene: TRBD1
v_gene: TRBV6-2/TRBV6-3
abundance: NA
CDR3aa: CASSSPLQGAGTEAFF
CDR3nt: TGTGCCAGCAGTTCCCCCCTTCAGGGGGCCGGAACTGAAGCTTTCTTT

j_gene: TRBJ2-7
d_gene: TRBD1
v_gene: TRBV20-1
abundance: many
CDR3aa: CSARDRDRVYEQYF
CDR3nt: TGCAGTGCTAGAGACCGGGACAGGGTCTACGAGCAGTACTTC

j_gene: TRBJ2-7
d_gene: NA
v_gene: TRBV15
abundance: NA
CDR3aa: CATSRDLGASPYEQYF
CDR3nt: TGTGCCACCAGCAGAGATTTGGGGGCCTCGCCGTACGAGCAGTACTTC

j_gene: TRBJ2-1
d_gene: TRBD2
v_gene: TRBV12-3/TRBV12-4
abundance: many
CDR3aa: CASSSRGGGRGEQFF
CDR3nt: TGTGCCAGCAGTTCCCGGGGCGGGGGTCGAGGTGAGCAGTTCTTC

j_gene: TRBJ2-7
d_gene: NA
v_gene: TRBV21-1
abundance: few
CDR3aa: CASSKGRGASYEQYF
CDR3nt: TGTGCCAGCAGCAAAGGCAGGGGGGCGTCCTACGAGCAGTACTTC

j_gene: TRBJ2-3
d_gene: NA
v_gene: TRBV2
abundance: NA
CDR3aa: CASLWGGYTDTQYF
CDR3nt: TGTGCCAGCTTATGGGGCGGTTACACAGATACGCAGTATTTT

j_gene: TRBJ2-7
d_gene: NA
v_gene: TRBV5-1
abundance: NA
CDR3aa: CASSLAGRGLPSEQYF
CDR3nt: TGCGCCAGCAGCTTGGCCGGGAGGGGGCTCCCGTCCGAGCAGTACTTC

j_gene: TRBJ2-1
d_gene: NA
v_gene: TRBV7-2
abundance: NA
CDR3aa: CASSLAPAGNEQFF
CDR3nt: TGTGCCAGCAGCTTAGCCCCCGCGGGCAATGAGCAGTTCTTC

j_gene: TRBJ2-5
d_gene: NA
v_gene: TRBV6-2/TRBV6-3
abundance: NA
CDR3aa: CASSEMGDWYQETQYF
CDR3nt: TGTGCCAGCAGCGAAATGGGTGATTGGTACCAAGAGACCCAGTACTTC

j_gene: TRBJ2-1
d_gene: TRBD2
v_gene: TRBV10-2
abundance: once
CDR3aa: CASSPAGGAYNEQFF
CDR3nt: TGCGCCAGCAGCCCCGCGGGGGGCGCCTACAATGAGCAGTTCTTC

j_gene: TRBJ2-7
d_gene: NA
v_gene: TRBV20-1
abundance: many
CDR3aa: CSAALTGSYEQYF
CDR3nt: TGCAGTGCTGCCTTGACCGGATCCTACGAGCAGTACTTC

j_gene: TRBJ1-3
d_gene: NA
v_gene: TRBV12-3/TRBV12-4
abundance: NA
CDR3aa: CASMGVGNTIYF
CDR3nt: TGTGCCAGCATGGGAGTTGGAAACACCATATATTTT

j_gene: TRBJ2-7
d_gene: NA
v_gene: TRBV6-1
abundance: NA
CDR3aa: CASSEYRSYEQYF
CDR3nt: TGTGCCAGCAGTGAATATCGCTCCTACGAGCAGTACTTC

j_gene: TRBJ2-5
d_gene: NA
v_gene: TRBV7-9
abundance: NA
CDR3aa: CASSLKPGETQYF
CDR3nt: TGTGCCAGCAGCTTAAAGCCCGGGGAGACCCAGTACTTC

j_gene: TRBJ2-2
d_gene: NA
v_gene: TRBV7-2
abundance: NA
CDR3aa: CASSAYTGELFF
CDR3nt: TGTGCCAGCAGCGCCTATACCGGGGAGCTGTTTTTT

j_gene: TRBJ2-1
d_gene: NA
v_gene: TRBV11-3
abundance: few
CDR3aa: CASSVRAGPYNEQFF
CDR3nt: TGTGCCAGCAGCGTCAGGGCGGGACCATACAATGAGCAGTTCTTC

j_gene: TRBJ2-5
d_gene: NA
v_gene: TRBV20-1
abundance: few
CDR3aa: CSARVGRFQETQYF
CDR3nt: TGCAGTGCTAGAGTGGGTCGATTCCAAGAGACCCAGTACTTC

j_gene: TRBJ2-1
d_gene: TRBD2
v_gene: TRBV12-3/TRBV12-4
abundance: few
CDR3aa: CASRTSGGGYNEQFF
CDR3nt: TGTGCCAGCAGAACTAGCGGGGGGGGGTACAATGAGCAGTTCTTC

j_gene: TRBJ2-2
d_gene: TRBD1
v_gene: TRBV12-3/TRBV12-4
abundance: NA
CDR3aa: CASSSTGGASGELFF
CDR3nt: TGTGCCAGCAGTTCCACAGGGGGCGCATCCGGGGAGCTGTTTTTT

j_gene: TRBJ2-7
d_gene: NA
v_gene: TRBV6-1
abundance: few
CDR3aa: CASSEAGVTYEQYF
CDR3nt: TGTGCCAGCAGTGAAGCGGGGGTAACCTACGAGCAGTACTTC

j_gene: TRBJ2-3
d_gene: NA
v_gene: TRBV12-3/TRBV12-4
abundance: few
CDR3aa: CASSLFIGTDTQYF
CDR3nt: TGTGCCAGCAGTTTGTTTATAGGCACAGATACGCAGTATTTT

j_gene: TRBJ2-2
d_gene: NA
v_gene: TRBV9
abundance: NA
CDR3aa: CASSAGTTNTGELFF
CDR3nt: TGTGCCAGCAGCGCTGGGACCACGAACACCGGGGAGCTGTTTTTT

j_gene: TRBJ1-5
d_gene: NA
v_gene: TRBV7-2
abundance: NA
CDR3aa: CASSLAGDNQPQHF
CDR3nt: TGTGCCAGCAGCTTAGCAGGGGACAATCAGCCCCAGCATTTT

j_gene: TRBJ2-1
d_gene: NA
v_gene: TRBV7-9
abundance: many
CDR3aa: CASSWGNEQFF
CDR3nt: TGTGCCAGCAGCTGGGGGAATGAGCAGTTCTTC